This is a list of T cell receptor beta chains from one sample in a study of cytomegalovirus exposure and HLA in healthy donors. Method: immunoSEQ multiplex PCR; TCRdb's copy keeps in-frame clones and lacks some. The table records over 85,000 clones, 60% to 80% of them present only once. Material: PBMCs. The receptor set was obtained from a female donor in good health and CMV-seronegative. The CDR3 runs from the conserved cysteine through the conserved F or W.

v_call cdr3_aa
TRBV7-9 CSSSLSWIRGAGELFF
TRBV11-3 CASSSGQGAKNIQYF
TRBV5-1 CASRTQGSDTQYF
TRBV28 CASSLYQGRSNQPQHF
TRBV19 CASSMPQVTGEHYGYTF
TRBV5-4 CASSFDRVGETQYF
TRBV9 CASSVTTGYYGYTF
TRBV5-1 CASSPEGHSGANVLTF
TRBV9 CASSKGGAGYEQYF
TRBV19 CASTTGHLFNQPQHF
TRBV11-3 CASSSNMNPTHNEQFF
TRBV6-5 CASKRGGTAYGYTF
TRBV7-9 CASSPRPWDRNTEAFF
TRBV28 CASSLWRGGAGYGYTF
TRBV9 CASSVAGGTETQYF
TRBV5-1 CASSSRQGRVTGELFF
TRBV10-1 CASNKDRAYEQYF
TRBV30 CAWSVRGESLHF
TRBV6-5 CASSLQGVTGELFF
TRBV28 CASSQTYEQYF
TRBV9 CASSAGLADSYEQYF
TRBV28 CASTSPGQGPYEQYF
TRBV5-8 CASSLAQTSGEQYF
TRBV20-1 CSASTGWKFF
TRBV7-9 CASSLTYYGYTF
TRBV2 CASSAMVTSSYEQYF
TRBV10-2 CASRERTAQETQYF
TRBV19 CASSIGHSQETQYF
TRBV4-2 CASSQDSDIYTGELFF
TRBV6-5 CASRDSSNSPLHF
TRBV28 CASSLRGGWDNEQFF
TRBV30 CAWSRGGRGYEQYF
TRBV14 CASSLGAETQYF
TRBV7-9 CSSSRTGVETQYF
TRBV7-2 CASSFRVRLAGANEQFF